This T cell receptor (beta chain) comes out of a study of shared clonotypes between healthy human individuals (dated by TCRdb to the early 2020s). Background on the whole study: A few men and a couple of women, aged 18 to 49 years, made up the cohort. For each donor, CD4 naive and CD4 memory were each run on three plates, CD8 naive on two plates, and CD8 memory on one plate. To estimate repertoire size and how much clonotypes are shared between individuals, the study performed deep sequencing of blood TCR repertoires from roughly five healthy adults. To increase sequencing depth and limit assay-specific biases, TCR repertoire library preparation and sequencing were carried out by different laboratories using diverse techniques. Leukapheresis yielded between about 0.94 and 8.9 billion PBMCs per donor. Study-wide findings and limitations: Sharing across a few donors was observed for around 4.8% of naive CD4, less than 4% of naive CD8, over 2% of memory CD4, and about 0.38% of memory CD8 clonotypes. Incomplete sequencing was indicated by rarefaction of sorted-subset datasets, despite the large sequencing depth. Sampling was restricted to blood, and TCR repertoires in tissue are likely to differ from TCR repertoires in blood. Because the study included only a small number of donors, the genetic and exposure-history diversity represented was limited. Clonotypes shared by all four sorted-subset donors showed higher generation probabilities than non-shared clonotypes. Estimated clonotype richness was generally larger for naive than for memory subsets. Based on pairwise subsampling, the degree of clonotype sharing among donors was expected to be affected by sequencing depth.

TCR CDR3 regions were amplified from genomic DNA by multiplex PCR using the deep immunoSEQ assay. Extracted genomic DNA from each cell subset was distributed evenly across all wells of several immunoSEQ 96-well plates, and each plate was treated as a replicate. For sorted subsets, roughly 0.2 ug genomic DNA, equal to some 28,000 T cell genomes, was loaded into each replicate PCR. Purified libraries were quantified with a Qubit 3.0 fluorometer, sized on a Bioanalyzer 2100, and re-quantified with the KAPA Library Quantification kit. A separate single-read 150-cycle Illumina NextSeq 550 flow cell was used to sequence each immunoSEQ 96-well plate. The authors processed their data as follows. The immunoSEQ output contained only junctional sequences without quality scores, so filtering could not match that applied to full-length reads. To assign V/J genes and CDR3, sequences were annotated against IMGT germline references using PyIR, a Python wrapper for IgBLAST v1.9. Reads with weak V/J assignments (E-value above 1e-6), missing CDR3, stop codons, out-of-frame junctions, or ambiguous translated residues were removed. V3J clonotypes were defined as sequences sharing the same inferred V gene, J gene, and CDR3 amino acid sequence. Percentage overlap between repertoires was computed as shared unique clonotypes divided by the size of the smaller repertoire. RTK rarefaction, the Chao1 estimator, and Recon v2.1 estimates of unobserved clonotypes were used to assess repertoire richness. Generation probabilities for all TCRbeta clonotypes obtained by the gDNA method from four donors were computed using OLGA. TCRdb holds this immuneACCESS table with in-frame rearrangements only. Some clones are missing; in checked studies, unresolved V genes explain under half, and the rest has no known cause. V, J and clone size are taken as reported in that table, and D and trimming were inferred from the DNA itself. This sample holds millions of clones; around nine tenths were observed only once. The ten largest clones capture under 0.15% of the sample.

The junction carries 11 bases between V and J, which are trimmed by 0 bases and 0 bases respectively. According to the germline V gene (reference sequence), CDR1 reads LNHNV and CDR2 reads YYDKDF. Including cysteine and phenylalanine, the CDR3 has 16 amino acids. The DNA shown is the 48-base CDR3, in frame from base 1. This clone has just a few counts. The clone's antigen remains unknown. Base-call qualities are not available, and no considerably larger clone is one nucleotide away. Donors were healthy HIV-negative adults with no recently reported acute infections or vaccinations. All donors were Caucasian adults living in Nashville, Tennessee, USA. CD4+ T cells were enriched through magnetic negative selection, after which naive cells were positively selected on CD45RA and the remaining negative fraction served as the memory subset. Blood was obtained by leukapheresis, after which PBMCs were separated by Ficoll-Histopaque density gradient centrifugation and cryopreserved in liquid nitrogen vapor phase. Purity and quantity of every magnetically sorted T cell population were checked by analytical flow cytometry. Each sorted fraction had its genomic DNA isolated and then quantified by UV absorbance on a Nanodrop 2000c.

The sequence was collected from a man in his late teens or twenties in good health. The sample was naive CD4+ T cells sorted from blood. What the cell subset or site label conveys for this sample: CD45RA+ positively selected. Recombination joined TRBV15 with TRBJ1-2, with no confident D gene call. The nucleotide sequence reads TGTGCCACCAGCAGAGACCGGGCCGTTACTAACTATGGCTACACCTTC. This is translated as CATSRDRAVTNYGYTF.